This T cell receptor beta chain was captured by sequencing in a study of blood T cell repertoires in COVID-19. Across the study: The study drew acute and convalescent COVID-19 samples from the United States, Italy and Spain. The cDNA or gDNA used as material had been derived from T cells, B-cell-depleted T cells, or PBMCs.

Authors' processing steps: Cell counts per sample came from amplifying reference gene primers. Assay: immunoSEQ multiplex PCR; the TCRdb copy retains only in-frame clones and omits some. The DNA was the basis for D and trimming; V, J and clone size are from that table. The sample lists over 200,000 clones; nearly 85% were seen once. Per germline, CDR1 SGHRS and CDR2 YFSETQ. Trimming removed 0 bases at V and 4 bases at J, with 11 bases between. The CDR3 totals 14 residues. Seattle's cohort entered during active infection and was followed longitudinally. The chain links TRBV5-1 to TRBJ2-7; possibly TRBD1 for D (5 bases). The sample comprised peripheral blood. The sequence came from a woman aged 25 to 39 with COVID-19, enrolled during active disease. For the CDR3, the DNA is TGCGCCAGCAGCTTGGGGACAACGCTTTACGAGCAGTACTTC. It is translated as CASSLGTTLYEQYF. Complete variable domain (other parts from reference TRBV5-1 and TRBJ2-7): KAGVTQTPRYLIKTRGQQVTLSCSPISGHRSVSWYQQTPGQGLQFLFEYFSETQRNKGNFPGRFSGRQFSNSRSEMNVSTLELGDSALYLCASSLGTTLYEQYFGPGTRLTVT.